The T cell receptor (beta chain) under discussion was sequenced for a study of response to subunit inactivated influenza vaccine. The V end lost 4 bases, the J end lost 4 bases, and 14 bases lay between the germline ends. Germline values: CDR1 SGHRS, CDR2 YFSETQ. There are 14 residues in the CDR3. MiXCR was run by TCRdb on the RT-PCR reads, yielding one entry per CDR3 protein. The data hold fewer than 800,000 distinct CDR3 sequences, with about a sixth observed a single time. The clonotype comes from a man in his fifties who received an inactivated influenza vaccine. The sequenced sample was PBMCs from blood, obtained 11 to 12 days after vaccination. The chain has TRBV5-1 and TRBJ2-5; tentatively, D is TRBD1 or TRBD2 (5 bases each). The CDR3 region is CASSPGTARETQYF. The CDR3 nucleotides are TGCGCCAGCAGCCCTGGGACCGCTCGAGAGACCCAGTACTTC.